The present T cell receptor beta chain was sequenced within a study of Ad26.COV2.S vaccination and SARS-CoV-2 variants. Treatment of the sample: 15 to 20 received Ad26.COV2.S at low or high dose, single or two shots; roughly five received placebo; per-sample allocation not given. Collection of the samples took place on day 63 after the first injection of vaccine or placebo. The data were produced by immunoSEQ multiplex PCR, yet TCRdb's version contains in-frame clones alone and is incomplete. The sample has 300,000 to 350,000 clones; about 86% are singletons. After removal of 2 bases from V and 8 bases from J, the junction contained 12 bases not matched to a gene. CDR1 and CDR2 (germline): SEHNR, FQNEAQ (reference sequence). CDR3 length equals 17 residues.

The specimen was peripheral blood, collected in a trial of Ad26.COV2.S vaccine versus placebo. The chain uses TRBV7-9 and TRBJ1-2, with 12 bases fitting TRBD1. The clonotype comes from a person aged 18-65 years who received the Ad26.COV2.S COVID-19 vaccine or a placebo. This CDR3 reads CASSLTGQGAIPAGYTF. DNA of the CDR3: TGTGCCAGCAGCTTAACGGGACAGGGGGCGATACCCGCCGGCTACACCTTC.